This T cell receptor (beta chain) was documented in a study of T-cell reconstitution after alpha-beta-depleted transplantation in children. The germline gives CDR1 DFQATT, CDR2 SNEGSKA (reference sequence). The CDR3 sequence is 18 residues long. V trimming: 0 bases; J trimming: 4 bases; junction bases outside the gene matches: 13. This clonotype was recorded many times. Its specificity is unknown. Preparation of the TCRbeta library involved a method that used unique molecular identifiers. TCRdb reprocessed the PCR reads with MiXCR, giving one entry per CDR3 protein. The repertoire holds approximately 650,000 distinct CDR3 sequences, less than 15% seen once, with approximately 0.8% in the top ten. Study-level findings and limits: Most T-cell counts and diversity one year after the transplant came from T cells that were newly produced. Several hundred expanded graft clones reportedly were the source of alpha-beta T cells about two months after transplant. Recipient T cells and thymic progenitors that survived gave rise to the high TCRbeta diversity observed at day 60 in some patients.

The receptor was isolated from a girl aged 2-15 years with congenital amegakaryocytic thrombocytopenia, due to receive a stem cell transplant. The input for sequencing was PBMCs, taken before TCRalphabeta/CD19-depleted stem cell transplant. The chain links TRBV20-1 to TRBJ2-3, with 10 bases that match TRBD2. DNA for the CDR3: TGCAGTGCTAGAGATCGGCCTAGCGGGAGTATTGTGGCAGATACGCAGTATTTT. As protein: CSARDRPSGSIVADTQYF.